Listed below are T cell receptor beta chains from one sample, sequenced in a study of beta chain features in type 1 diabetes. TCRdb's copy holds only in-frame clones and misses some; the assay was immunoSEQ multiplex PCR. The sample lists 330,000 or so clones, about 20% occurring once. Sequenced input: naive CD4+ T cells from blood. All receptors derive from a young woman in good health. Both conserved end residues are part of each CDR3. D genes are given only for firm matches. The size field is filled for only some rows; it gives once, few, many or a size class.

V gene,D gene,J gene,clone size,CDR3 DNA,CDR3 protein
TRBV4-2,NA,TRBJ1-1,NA,TGTGCCAGCAGCCAAGAGGCAGGTTACACTGAAGCTTTCTTT,CASSQEAGYTEAFF
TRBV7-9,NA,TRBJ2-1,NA,TGTGCCAGCAGCACAACGCGGGTAACCTACAATGAGCAGTTCTTC,CASSTTRVTYNEQFF
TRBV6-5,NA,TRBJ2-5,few,TGTGCCAGCAGTTCTCGGACTCAACAAGAGACCCAGTACTTC,CASSSRTQQETQYF
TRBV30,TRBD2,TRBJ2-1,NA,TGTGCCTGGAGTGGGGCTAGCGGGAACTACAATGAGCAGTTCTTC,CAWSGASGNYNEQFF
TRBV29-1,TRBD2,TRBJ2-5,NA,TGCAGCGTGGGGGGACTAGGGGGAGAGACCCAGTACTTC,CSVGGLGGETQYF
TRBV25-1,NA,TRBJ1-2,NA,TGTGCCAGCAGCCGCAGCGGGAGACAGAGAGGCTACACCTTC,CASSRSGRQRGYTF
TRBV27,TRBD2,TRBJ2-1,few,TGTGCCAGCAGTTCTCTAGCGGGAGCTGTCAATGAGCAGTTCTTC,CASSSLAGAVNEQFF
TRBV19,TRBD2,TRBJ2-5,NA,TGTGCCAGTAGTCGCCGGACTAGCTTTCAGACCCAGTACTTC,CASSRRTSFQTQYF
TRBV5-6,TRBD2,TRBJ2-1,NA,TGTGCCAGCAGCTCTAGACTAGCGCCCTACAATGAGCAGTTCTTC,CASSSRLAPYNEQFF
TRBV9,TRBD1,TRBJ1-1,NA,TGTGCCAGCAGCGTAAGGACAGGGACTGAAGCTTTCTTT,CASSVRTGTEAFF
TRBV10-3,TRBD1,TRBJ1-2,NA,TGTGCCATCAGTGAGGGGACAGGGAGTTATGGCTACACCTTC,CAISEGTGSYGYTF
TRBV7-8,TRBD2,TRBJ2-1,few,TGTGCCAGCAGCTTGCAACGGACTAGCGGGAGGTATGAGCAGTTCTTC,CASSLQRTSGRYEQFF
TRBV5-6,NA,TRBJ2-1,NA,TGTGCCAGCAGCTCTCGACGACACTACAATGAGCAGTTCTTC,CASSSRRHYNEQFF
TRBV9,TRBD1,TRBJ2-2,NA,TGTGCCAGCAGCGTAGAGGGACAGGGGAGCACCGGGGAGCTGTTTTTT,CASSVEGQGSTGELFF
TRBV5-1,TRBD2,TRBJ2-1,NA,TGCGCCAGCAGCTTGGGCGGGGGGCTGTACAATGAGCAGTTCTTC,CASSLGGGLYNEQFF
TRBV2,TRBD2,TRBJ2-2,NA,TGTGCCAGCAGTAGTGGACTAGCGGGAACCGGGGAGCTGTTTTTT,CASSSGLAGTGELFF
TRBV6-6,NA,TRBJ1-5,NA,TGTGCCAGCACCCAGGGTTCGAGCAATCAGCCCCAGCATTTT,CASTQGSSNQPQHF
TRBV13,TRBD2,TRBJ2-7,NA,TGTGCCAGCAGGTTAGCGGGAGGGCATCACGAGCAGTACTTC,CASRLAGGHHEQYF
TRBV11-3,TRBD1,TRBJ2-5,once,TGTGCCAGGGAAACAGGGGTAAAGACCCAGTACTTC,CARETGVKTQYF
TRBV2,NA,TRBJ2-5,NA,TGTGCCAGCAGTCCCCTGATACAGTCGGAGACCCAGTACTTC,CASSPLIQSETQYF
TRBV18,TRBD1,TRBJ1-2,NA,TGTGCCAGCTCCCCGGACAGGGGTTATGGCTACACCTTC,CASSPDRGYGYTF
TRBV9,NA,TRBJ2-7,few,TGTGCCAGCAGTTCGGGAAACGAGCAGTACTTC,CASSSGNEQYF
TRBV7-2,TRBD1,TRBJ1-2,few,TGTGCCAGCAGCCCCCGGACAGGGGGCTGGCGATATGGCTACACCTTC,CASSPRTGGWRYGYTF
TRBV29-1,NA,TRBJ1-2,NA,TGCAGCGTTGAACACTCCGGACTTTATGGCTACACCTTC,CSVEHSGLYGYTF
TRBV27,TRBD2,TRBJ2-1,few,TGTGCCAGCAGGGTCGGGAGGAGCTCCTACAATGAGCAGTTCTTC,CASRVGRSSYNEQFF
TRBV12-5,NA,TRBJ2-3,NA,TGTGCTAGTGGTTTGGCCGCGGGATCAGATACGCAGTATTTT,CASGLAAGSDTQYF
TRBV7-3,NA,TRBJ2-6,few,TGTGCCAGCAGCATCACGGGCTCTGGGGCCAACGTCCTGACTTTC,CASSITGSGANVLTF
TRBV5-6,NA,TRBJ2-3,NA,TGTGCCAGCAGCTTGGCGGGCACAGATACGCAGTATTTT,CASSLAGTDTQYF
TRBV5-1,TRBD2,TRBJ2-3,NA,TGCGCCAGCGGCACCCTGCCCCAGCGGGGGGTTACAGATACGCAGTATTTT,CASGTLPQRGVTDTQYF
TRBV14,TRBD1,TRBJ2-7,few,TGTGCCAGCAGCCCGGACAGGTACGAGCAGTACTTC,CASSPDRYEQYF
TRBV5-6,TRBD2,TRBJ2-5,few,TGTGCCAGCAGTCCGCGGCTAGCGGGGGGGGAGACCCAGTACTTC,CASSPRLAGGETQYF
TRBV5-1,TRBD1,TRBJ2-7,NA,TGCGCCAGCAGCCATGGGGACAGGCCCCTAGAGCAGTACTTC,CASSHGDRPLEQYF
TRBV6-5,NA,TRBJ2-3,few,TGTGCCAGCAGATCTGCGGGACAGACGCAGTATTTT,CASRSAGQTQYF
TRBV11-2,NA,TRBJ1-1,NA,TGTGCCAGCAGCTCCTCCGGGACAAGGCTGACTGAAGCTTTCTTT,CASSSSGTRLTEAFF
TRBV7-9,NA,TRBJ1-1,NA,TGTGCCAGCAGCTTACGGGTAATGAACACTGAAGCTTTCTTT,CASSLRVMNTEAFF
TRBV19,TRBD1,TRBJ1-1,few,TGTGCCAGTAGTGACAGGGGGAACACTGAAGCTTTCTTT,CASSDRGNTEAFF
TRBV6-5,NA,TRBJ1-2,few,TGTGCCAGCTCACAGGCCCCTAACTATGGCTACACCTTC,CASSQAPNYGYTF
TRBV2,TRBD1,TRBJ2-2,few,TGTGCCAGCAGCGATACAGGGGTCACCGGGGAGCTGTTTTTT,CASSDTGVTGELFF
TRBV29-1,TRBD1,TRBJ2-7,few,TGCAGCGTTGGATGGACAGGGGCCGAGCAGTACTTC,CSVGWTGAEQYF